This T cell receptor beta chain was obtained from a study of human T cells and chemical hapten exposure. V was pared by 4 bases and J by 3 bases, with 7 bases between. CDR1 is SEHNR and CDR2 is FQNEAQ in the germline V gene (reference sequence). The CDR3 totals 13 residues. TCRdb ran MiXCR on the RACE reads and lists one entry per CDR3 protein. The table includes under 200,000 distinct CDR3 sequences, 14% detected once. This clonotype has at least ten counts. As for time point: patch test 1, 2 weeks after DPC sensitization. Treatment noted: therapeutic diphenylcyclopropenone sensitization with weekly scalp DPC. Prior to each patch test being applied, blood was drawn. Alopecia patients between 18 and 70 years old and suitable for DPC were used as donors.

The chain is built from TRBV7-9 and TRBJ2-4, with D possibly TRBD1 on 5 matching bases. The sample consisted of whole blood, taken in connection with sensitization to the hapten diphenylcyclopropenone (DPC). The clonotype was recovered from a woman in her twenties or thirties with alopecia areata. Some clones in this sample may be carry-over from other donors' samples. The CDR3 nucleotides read TGTGCCAGCAGCTGGGGCGACAAAAACATTCAGTACTTC. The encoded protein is CASSWGDKNIQYF. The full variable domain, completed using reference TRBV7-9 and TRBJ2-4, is DTGVSQNPRHKITKRGQNVTFRCDPISEHNRLYWYRQTLGQGPEFLTYFQNEAQLEKSRLLSDRFSAERPKGSFSTLEIQRTEQGDSAMYLCASSWGDKNIQYFGAGTRLSVL.